A selection of T cell receptor beta chains follows, all from one sample in a study of T cell changes during pregnancy in multiple sclerosis. Produced via immunoSEQ multiplex PCR; TCRdb's table is partial and in-frame only. The sample shows some 45,000 clones, around 93% of them seen only once. This sample comprised CD8+ T cells from peripheral blood mononuclear cells, obtained in the first trimester of pregnancy. The source is a female donor with multiple sclerosis, enrolled in a pregnancy study. Each CDR3 is given without its conserved first and last residue. Fields, in order: CDR3 protein, V gene, J gene.

CDR3: ASSEAAGFDGYT
V: TRBV6-1
J: TRBJ1-2

CDR3: AILDRDEQF
V: TRBV2
J: TRBJ2-1

CDR3: ASSPPTESYGYT
V: TRBV18
J: TRBJ1-2

CDR3: ASSLGLAYEQY
V: TRBV27
J: TRBJ2-7

CDR3: ASRESVGHNQPQH
V: TRBV28
J: TRBJ1-5

CDR3: ASSLRGADNEQF
V: TRBV27
J: TRBJ2-1

CDR3: ASSLSPMNTEAF
V: TRBV27
J: TRBJ1-1

CDR3: ASTRRRGHQETQY
V: TRBV27
J: TRBJ2-5

CDR3: ASSLEEPGEETQY
V: TRBV5-1
J: TRBJ2-5

CDR3: ASTGLAGSYEQY
V: TRBV7-6
J: TRBJ2-7

CDR3: AIRTTGGSYNEQF
V: TRBV10-3
J: TRBJ2-1

CDR3: AIGYEGAF
V: TRBV10-3
J: TRBJ1-1

CDR3: ASSSTGGFSYEQY
V: TRBV27
J: TRBJ2-7

CDR3: ASSDLGGEQY
V: TRBV27
J: TRBJ2-7

CDR3: ASSLRDIGSRYTEAF
V: TRBV19
J: TRBJ1-1

CDR3: ASSLERGGELF
V: TRBV5-6
J: TRBJ2-2

CDR3: ASSPGQGDYGYT
V: TRBV5-4
J: TRBJ1-2

CDR3: ASSKEQPWGQKNIQY
V: TRBV6-1
J: TRBJ2-4

CDR3: ASSLGAGGYEQF
V: TRBV28
J: TRBJ2-1

CDR3: ASSNLDRGPYEQY
V: TRBV27
J: TRBJ2-7

CDR3: ASSSPNTYEQY
V: TRBV5-1
J: TRBJ2-7

CDR3: ASSLDRQGGENYGYT
V: TRBV11-2
J: TRBJ1-2